The 5 T cell receptor beta chains below come from one sample, sequenced in a study of T cell responses to AZD1222 COVID-19 vaccine. The table came from immunoSEQ multiplex PCR; TCRdb's copy has only in-frame clones and leaves some out. This table has over 100,000 clones, over 75% appearing once. This specimen consisted of peripheral blood, obtained on day 0 of AZD1222 vaccination. The receptor source for this set is an adult in good health.

This sequence joins TRBV5-4 and TRBJ1-1; TRBD1 matches at 9 bases. The length of the CDR3 is 16 residues. Losses at the gene ends were 1 base for V and 3 bases for J; bases not matched to a gene: 7. The germline V gene encodes CDR1 SGHNT and CDR2 YYREEE (reference sequence). CDR3 protein: CASSLQQGARYTEAFF. In DNA, the CDR3 is TGTGCCAGCAGCTTGCAACAGGGGGCGCGATACACTGAAGCTTTCTTT.

This chain uses TRBV28 with TRBJ2-3; TRBD2 is a possible D gene (6 bases). Germline V gives CDR1 MDHEN, CDR2 SYDVKM. V was shortened by 6 bases and J by 6 bases, with 19 bases between the two germline ends. This CDR3 has 15 residues. The CDR3, as DNA: TGTGCCAGCAGCCCTGGAGGGGCTGCGGGGGATACGCAGTATTTT. Translating gives CASSPGGAAGDTQYF.

This clone was seen only once. The chain recombines TRBV12-3 or TRBV12-4 with TRBJ1-2, with TRBD1 matching 7 bases. V trimming: 5 bases; J trimming: 6 bases; junction bases outside the gene matches: 3. The CDR3 is 12 amino acids. DNA for the CDR3: TGTGCCAGCAGTAGACAGGGTCATGGCTACACCTTC. This encodes CASSRQGHGYTF.

V and J are TRBV28 and TRBJ2-3; perhaps TRBD2 as D (6 bases). This CDR3 contains 13 residues. Trimming removed 6 bases from V and 4 bases from J, with 11 bases in between. Germline-derived CDR1 and CDR2 are MDHEN and SYDVKM. This chain's CDR3 is CASRSREADTQYF. CDR3 DNA: TGTGCCAGCAGATCCAGGGAGGCAGATACGCAGTATTTT.

The chain recombines TRBV6-5 with TRBJ1-2, with D tentatively TRBD1 (6 bases). Per the germline V gene, CDR1 is MNHEY and CDR2 is SVGAGI. This CDR3 contains 13 residues. V was pared by 2 bases and J by 10 bases, with 14 bases between. The CDR3 sequence is CASSYRDSGDYTF. Written as DNA, the CDR3 is TGTGCCAGCAGTTACCGGGATTCAGGGGACTACACCTTC.